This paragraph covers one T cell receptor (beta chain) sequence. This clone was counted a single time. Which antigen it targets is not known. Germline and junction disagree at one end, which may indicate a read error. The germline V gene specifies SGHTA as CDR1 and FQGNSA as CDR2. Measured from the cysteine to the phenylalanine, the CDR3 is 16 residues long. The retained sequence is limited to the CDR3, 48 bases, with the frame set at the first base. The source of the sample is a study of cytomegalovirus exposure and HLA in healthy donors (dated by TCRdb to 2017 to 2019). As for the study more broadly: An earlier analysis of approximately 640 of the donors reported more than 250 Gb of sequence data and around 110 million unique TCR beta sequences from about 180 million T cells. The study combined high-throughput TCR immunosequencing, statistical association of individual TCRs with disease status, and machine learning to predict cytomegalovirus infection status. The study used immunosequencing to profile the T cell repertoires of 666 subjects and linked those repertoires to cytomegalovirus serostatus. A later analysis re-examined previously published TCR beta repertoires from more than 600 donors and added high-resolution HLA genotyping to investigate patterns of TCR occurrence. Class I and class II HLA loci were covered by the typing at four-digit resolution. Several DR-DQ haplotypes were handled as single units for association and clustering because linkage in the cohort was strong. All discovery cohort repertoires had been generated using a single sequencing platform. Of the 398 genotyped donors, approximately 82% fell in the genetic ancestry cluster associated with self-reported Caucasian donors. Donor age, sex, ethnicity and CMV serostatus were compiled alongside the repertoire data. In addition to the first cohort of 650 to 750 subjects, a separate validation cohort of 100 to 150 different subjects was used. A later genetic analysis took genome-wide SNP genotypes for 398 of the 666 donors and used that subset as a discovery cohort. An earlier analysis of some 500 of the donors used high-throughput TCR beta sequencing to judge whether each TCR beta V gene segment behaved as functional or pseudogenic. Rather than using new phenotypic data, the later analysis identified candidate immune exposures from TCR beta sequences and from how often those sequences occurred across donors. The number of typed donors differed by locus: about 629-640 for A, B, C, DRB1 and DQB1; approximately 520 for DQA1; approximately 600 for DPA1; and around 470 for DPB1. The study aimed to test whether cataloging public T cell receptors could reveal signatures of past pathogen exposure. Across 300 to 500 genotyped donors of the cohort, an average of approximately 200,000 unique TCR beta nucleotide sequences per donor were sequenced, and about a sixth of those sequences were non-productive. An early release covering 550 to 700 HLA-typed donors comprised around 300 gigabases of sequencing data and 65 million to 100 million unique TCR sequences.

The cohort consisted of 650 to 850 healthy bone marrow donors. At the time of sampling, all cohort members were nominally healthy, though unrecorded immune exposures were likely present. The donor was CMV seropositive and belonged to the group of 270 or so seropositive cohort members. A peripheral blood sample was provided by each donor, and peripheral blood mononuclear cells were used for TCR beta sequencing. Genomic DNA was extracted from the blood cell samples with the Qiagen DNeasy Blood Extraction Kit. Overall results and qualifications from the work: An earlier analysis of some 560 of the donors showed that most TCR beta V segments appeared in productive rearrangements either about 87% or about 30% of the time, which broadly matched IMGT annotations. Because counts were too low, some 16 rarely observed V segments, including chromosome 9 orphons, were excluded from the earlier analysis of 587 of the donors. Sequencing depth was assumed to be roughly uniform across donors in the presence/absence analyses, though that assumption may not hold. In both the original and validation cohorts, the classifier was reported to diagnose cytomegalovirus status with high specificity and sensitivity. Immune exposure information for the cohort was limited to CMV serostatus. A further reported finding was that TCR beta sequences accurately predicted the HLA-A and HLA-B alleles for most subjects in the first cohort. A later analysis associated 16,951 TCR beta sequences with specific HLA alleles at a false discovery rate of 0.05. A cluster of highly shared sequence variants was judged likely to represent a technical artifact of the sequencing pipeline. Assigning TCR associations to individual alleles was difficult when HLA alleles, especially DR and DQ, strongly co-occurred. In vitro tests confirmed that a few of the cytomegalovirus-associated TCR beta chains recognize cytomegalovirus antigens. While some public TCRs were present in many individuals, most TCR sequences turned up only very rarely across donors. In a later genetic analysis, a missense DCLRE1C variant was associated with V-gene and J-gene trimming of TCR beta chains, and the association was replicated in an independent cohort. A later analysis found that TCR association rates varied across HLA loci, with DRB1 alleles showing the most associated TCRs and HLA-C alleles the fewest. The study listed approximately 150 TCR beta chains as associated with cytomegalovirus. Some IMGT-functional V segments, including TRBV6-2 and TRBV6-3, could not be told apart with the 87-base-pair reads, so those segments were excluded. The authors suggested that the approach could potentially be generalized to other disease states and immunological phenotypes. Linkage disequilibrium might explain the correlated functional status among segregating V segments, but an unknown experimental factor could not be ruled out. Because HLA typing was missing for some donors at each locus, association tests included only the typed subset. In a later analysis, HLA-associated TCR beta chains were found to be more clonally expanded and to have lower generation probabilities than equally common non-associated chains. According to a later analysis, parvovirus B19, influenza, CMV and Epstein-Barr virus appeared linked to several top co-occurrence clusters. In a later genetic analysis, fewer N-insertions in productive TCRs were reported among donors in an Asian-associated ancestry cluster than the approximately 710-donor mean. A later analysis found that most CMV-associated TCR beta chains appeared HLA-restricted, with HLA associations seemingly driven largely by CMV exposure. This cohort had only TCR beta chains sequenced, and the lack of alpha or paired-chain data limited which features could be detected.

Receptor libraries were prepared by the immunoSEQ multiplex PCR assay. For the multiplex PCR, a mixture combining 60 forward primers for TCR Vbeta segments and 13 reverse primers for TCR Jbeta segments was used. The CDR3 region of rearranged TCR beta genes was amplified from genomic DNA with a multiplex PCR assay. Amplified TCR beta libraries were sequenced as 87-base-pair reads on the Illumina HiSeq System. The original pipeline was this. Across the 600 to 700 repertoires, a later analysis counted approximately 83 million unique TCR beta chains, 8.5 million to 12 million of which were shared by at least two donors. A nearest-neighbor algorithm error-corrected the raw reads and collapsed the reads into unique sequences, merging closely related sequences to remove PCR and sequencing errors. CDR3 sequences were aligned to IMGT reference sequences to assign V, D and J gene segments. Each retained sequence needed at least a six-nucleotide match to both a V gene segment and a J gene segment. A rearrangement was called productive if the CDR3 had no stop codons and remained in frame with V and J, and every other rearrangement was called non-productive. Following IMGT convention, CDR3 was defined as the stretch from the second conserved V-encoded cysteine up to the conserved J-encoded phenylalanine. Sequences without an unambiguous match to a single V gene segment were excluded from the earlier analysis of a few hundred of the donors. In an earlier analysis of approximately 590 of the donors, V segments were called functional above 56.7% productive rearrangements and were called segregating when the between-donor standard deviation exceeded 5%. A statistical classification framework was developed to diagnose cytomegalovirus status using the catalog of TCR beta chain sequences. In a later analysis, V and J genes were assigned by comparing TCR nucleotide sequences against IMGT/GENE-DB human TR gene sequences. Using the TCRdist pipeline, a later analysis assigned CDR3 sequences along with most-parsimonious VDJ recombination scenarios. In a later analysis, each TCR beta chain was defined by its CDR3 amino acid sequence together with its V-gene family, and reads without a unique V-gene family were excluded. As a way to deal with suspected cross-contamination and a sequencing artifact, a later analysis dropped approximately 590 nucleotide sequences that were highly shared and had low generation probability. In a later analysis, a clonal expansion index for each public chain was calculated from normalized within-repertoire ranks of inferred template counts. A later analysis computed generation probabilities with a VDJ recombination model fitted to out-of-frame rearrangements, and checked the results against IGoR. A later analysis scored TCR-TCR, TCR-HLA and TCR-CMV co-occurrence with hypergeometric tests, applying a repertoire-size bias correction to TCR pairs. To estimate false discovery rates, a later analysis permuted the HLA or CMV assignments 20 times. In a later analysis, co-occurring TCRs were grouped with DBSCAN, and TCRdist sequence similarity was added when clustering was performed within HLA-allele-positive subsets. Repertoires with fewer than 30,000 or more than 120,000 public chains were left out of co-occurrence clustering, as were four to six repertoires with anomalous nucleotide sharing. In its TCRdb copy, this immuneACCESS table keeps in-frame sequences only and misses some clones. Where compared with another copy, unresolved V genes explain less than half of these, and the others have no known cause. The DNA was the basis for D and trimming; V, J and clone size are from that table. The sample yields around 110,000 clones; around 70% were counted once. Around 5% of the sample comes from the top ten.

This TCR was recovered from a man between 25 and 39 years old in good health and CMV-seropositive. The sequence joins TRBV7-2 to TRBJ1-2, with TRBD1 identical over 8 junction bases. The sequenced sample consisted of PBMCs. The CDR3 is CASSLVTQGAFDGYPF. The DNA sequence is TGTGCCAGCAGCTTAGTAACCCAGGGGGCGTTTGATGGCTACCCCTTC.